What follows is one T cell receptor (beta chain) and its context. The table lists this clone with a count of one. The antigen it binds to is not known. No base quality values were provided; no much bigger clone lies one nucleotide off. The sample originates from a study of cytomegalovirus exposure and HLA in healthy donors (dated by TCRdb to 2016 to 2017). Broadly, across the study: According to an earlier analysis of a few hundred of the donors, about 179 million T cells yielded 100 million or so unique TCR beta sequences and approximately 300 Gb of sequence data. An early release that covered about 600 HLA-typed donors contained approximately 300 gigabases of sequencing data and around 80 million unique TCR sequences. Among the 398 genotyped donors, about 85% belonged to the genetic ancestry cluster associated with self-reported Caucasian donors. The aim of the study was to test whether cataloging public T cell receptors could identify signatures of past pathogen exposure. Using immunosequencing, the study profiled T cell repertoires from around 680 subjects and related those repertoires to cytomegalovirus serostatus. Along with the approximately 700-subject first cohort, a separate validation cohort of some 130 different subjects was used. To predict cytomegalovirus infection status, the study brought together high-throughput TCR immunosequencing, statistical association of individual TCRs with disease status, and machine learning. A later analysis re-examined previously published TCR beta repertoires from more than 550 donors and added high-resolution HLA genotyping to investigate patterns of TCR occurrence. Rather than using new phenotypic data, the later analysis identified candidate immune exposures from TCR beta sequences and from how often those sequences occurred across donors. In an earlier analysis of roughly 580 of the donors, high-throughput TCR beta sequencing was used to judge whether each TCR beta V gene segment behaved as functional or pseudogenic. Donor age, sex, ethnicity and CMV serostatus were collected together with the repertoire data. A later genetic analysis used genome-wide SNP genotypes for about three fifths of the 666 donors, treating that subset as a discovery cohort. Every discovery cohort repertoire had been produced on one sequencing platform. Class I and class II HLA loci were covered by the typing at four-digit resolution. The number of typed donors differed by locus: roughly 620-640 for A, B, C, DRB1 and DQB1; approximately 520 for DQA1; 606 for DPA1; and roughly 470 for DPB1. Several DR-DQ haplotypes were handled as single units for association and clustering because linkage in the cohort was strong. Across about 380 genotyped donors of the cohort, an average of approximately 240,000 unique TCR beta nucleotide sequences per donor were sequenced, and 15% to 20% of those sequences were non-productive. Points the paper makes about the study in general: Correlated functional status among segregating V segments might reflect linkage disequilibrium, but an unknown experimental factor could not be ruled out. Most TCR sequences were observed very rarely across donors, whereas some public TCRs were present in many individuals. Because some donors lacked HLA typing at each locus, the association tests relied only on the typed subset. In vitro tests confirmed that a few of the cytomegalovirus-associated TCR beta chains recognize cytomegalovirus antigens. When HLA alleles, especially DR and DQ, strongly co-occurred, TCR associations were difficult to assign to individual alleles. Most CMV-associated TCR beta chains appeared to be HLA-restricted in a later analysis, and the HLA associations seemed to be driven largely by CMV exposure. In this cohort, only TCR beta chains were sequenced, and detectable features were limited by the absence of alpha or paired-chain data. The authors suggested that the approach could potentially be generalized to other disease states and immunological phenotypes. According to a later genetic analysis, donors in an Asian-associated ancestry cluster had fewer N-insertions in productive TCRs than the roughly 670-donor mean. An association between a missense DCLRE1C variant and V-gene and J-gene trimming of TCR beta chains was found in a later genetic analysis and replicated in an independent cohort. In an earlier analysis of roughly 560 of the donors, most TCR beta V segments were observed in productive rearrangements about 87% or about 30% of the time, broadly matching IMGT annotations. The earlier analysis of some 540 of the donors excluded 15 to 20 rarely observed V segments, including chromosome 9 orphons, because counts were too low. A further reported finding was that TCR beta sequences accurately predicted the HLA-A and HLA-B alleles for most subjects in the first cohort. A group of highly shared sequence variants was considered likely to be a technical artifact of the sequencing pipeline. Roughly uniform sequencing depth across donors was assumed in presence/absence analyses, although this assumption may not hold. Several of the top co-occurrence clusters appeared to be linked to parvovirus B19, influenza, CMV and Epstein-Barr virus, according to a later analysis. In a later analysis, some 17,000 TCR beta sequences were associated with specific HLA alleles at a false discovery rate of 0.05. According to a later analysis, TCR association rates differed among HLA loci, with DRB1 alleles showing the most associated TCRs and HLA-C alleles showing the fewest. In a later analysis, HLA-associated TCR beta chains were found to be more clonally expanded and to have lower generation probabilities than equally common non-associated chains. The study listed 164 TCR beta chains as associated with cytomegalovirus. The classifier was reported to diagnose cytomegalovirus status with high specificity and sensitivity in both the original cohort and the validation cohort. For the cohort, immune exposure information was limited to CMV serostatus.

In total, over 600 healthy bone marrow donors made up the cohort. At the time of sampling, every cohort member was nominally healthy, though immune exposures that went unrecorded were likely present. The donor tested CMV seropositive and was one of the 289 seropositive cohort members. Every donor gave a peripheral blood sample, and the peripheral blood mononuclear cells from that sample were used for TCR beta sequencing. The Qiagen DNeasy Blood Extraction Kit was used to extract genomic DNA from the blood cell samples. Library creation used the immunoSEQ multiplex PCR assay. A mixture of 60 forward primers for TCR Vbeta segments and 13 reverse primers for TCR Jbeta segments was used in the multiplex PCR. Amplification of the CDR3 region of rearranged TCR beta genes was performed with a multiplex PCR assay on genomic DNA. The amplified TCR beta libraries were sequenced on the Illumina HiSeq System as 87-base-pair reads. Per the source publication's procedure: A later analysis tallied 75 million to 85 million unique TCR beta chains across the 600 to 700 repertoires, and approximately 12 million of those chains were shared by two or more donors. To remove PCR and sequencing errors, raw reads were error-corrected and collapsed into unique sequences using a nearest-neighbor algorithm that merged closely related sequences. Alignment of CDR3 sequences to IMGT reference sequences was used to assign V, D and J gene segments. For a sequence to be retained, at least a six-nucleotide match to both a V gene segment and a J gene segment was required. Rearrangements were classified as productive when the CDR3 lacked stop codons and remained in frame with V and J, and all other rearrangements were classified as non-productive. CDR3 was defined by IMGT convention, running from the second conserved V-encoded cysteine to the conserved J-encoded phenylalanine. The earlier analysis of 550 to 650 of the donors excluded any sequence lacking an unambiguous match to a single V gene segment. In an earlier analysis of some 590 of the donors, a V segment was called functional when productive rearrangements were above 56.7%, and segregating when the standard deviation between donors exceeded 5%. A statistical classification framework was built to diagnose cytomegalovirus status from the catalog of TCR beta chain sequences. A later analysis assigned V and J genes by comparing TCR nucleotide sequences with IMGT/GENE-DB human TR gene sequences. Using the TCRdist pipeline, a later analysis assigned CDR3 sequences along with most-parsimonious VDJ recombination scenarios. In a later analysis, each TCR beta chain was defined by its CDR3 amino acid sequence together with its V-gene family, and reads lacking a unique V-gene family were excluded. As a way to deal with suspected cross-contamination and a sequencing artifact, a later analysis dropped approximately 590 nucleotide sequences that were highly shared and had low generation probability. For each public chain, a later analysis derived a clonal expansion index from normalized ranks of inferred template counts within each repertoire. In a later analysis, generation probabilities were computed with a VDJ recombination model fitted to out-of-frame rearrangements, and the resulting probabilities were checked against IGoR. In a later analysis, TCR-TCR, TCR-HLA and TCR-CMV co-occurrence was scored with hypergeometric tests, and a repertoire-size bias correction was applied to TCR pairs. In a later analysis, false discovery rates were estimated by permuting HLA or CMV assignments 20 times. A later analysis grouped co-occurring TCRs with DBSCAN, adding TCRdist sequence similarity when clustering within HLA-allele-positive subsets. Co-occurrence clustering excluded repertoires with fewer than 30,000 or more than 120,000 public chains, plus five with anomalous nucleotide sharing. Sourced from immuneACCESS, this table was stored by TCRdb with only in-frame sequences that have V and J called. A share of the clones is absent; for the studies checked, an unresolved V gene accounts for under half, and the remainder has no known explanation. Clonal size and the V and J genes are those of that table, whereas D and trimming came from the DNA. The sample includes 150,000 or so clones, with roughly 78% observed a single time. Approximately 7.1% of the sample goes to the ten largest clones.

The sequenced material came from PBMCs. The receptor's source is a middle-aged man in good health and CMV-seropositive.

The CDR3 in this case is CAINGAGNTEAFF. Here is the DNA: TGTGCCATCAATGGGGCGGGAAACACTGAAGCTTTCTTT. The sequence joins TRBV10-3 to TRBJ1-1; a tentative D match to TRBD1 spans 5 bases. The CDR3 starts with the cysteine, ends with the phenylalanine, and has 13 residues. The entry retains the CDR3 DNA only, 39 bases that are in frame from base 1. V is reduced by 7 bases and J by 2 bases, leaving a spacing of 11 bases between them. Taken from the germline V gene, the CDR1 and CDR2 loops are ENHRY and SYGVKD.